These 23 T cell receptor beta chains were all obtained from the same sample, sequenced in a study of blood T cell repertoires in COVID-19. Method: immunoSEQ multiplex PCR; TCRdb's copy keeps in-frame clones and lacks some. The data show 180,000 or so clones, approximately 84% seen once. Sequenced sample: peripheral blood. The receptors come from a human donor with acute or convalescent COVID-19. The donor label of this sample is uncertain.

This clone was recorded once. The chain carries TRBV14 and TRBJ1-3, with 9 nucleotides matching TRBD1. After removal of 4 bases from V and 1 base from J, the junction contained 8 bases not matched to a gene. This CDR3 comprises 17 residues. Germline-derived CDR1 and CDR2 are SGHDN and FVKESK. The CDR3 region has the DNA TGTGCCAGCAGCCTTTTATCGGGACAGGGATCTGGAAACACCATATATTTT. This encodes CASSLLSGQGSGNTIYF.

V usage is TRBV29-1 and J usage is TRBJ1-2, with 8 bases fitting TRBD1. CDR3 length: 14 amino acids. Germline trimming cut 7 bases from V and 4 bases from J; bases unmatched to any gene: 11. CDR1 and CDR2 from the germline V gene are SQVTM and ANQGSEA. The CDR3 DNA sequence: TGCAGCGCCGAGACAGGGGCGAGTCCCTATGGCTACACCTTC. It specifies CSAETGASPYGYTF.

The rearrangement uses TRBV9 and TRBJ2-3; perhaps TRBD2 as D (6 bases). Per the germline V gene, CDR1 is SGDLS and CDR2 is YYNGEE. The CDR3 runs 16 residues. Trimming took off 0 bases at V and 5 bases at J, with 16 bases between the two ends. The chain's CDR3 is CASSVASGERGDTQYF. CDR3 DNA: TGTGCCAGCAGCGTAGCTTCGGGAGAACGGGGAGATACGCAGTATTTT.

The rearrangement links TRBV11-2 to TRBJ1-2; 7 positions match TRBD1. This CDR3 spans 16 amino acids. The germline CDR1 and CDR2 sequences are SGHAT and FQNNGV. V was pared by 1 base and J by 1 base, with 6 bases of the junction left unmatched. In nucleotides, the CDR3 is TGTGCCAGCAGCTTAGGACAGGGCTCCATTAACTATGGCTACACCTTC. It specifies CASSLGQGSINYGYTF.

The J gene is TRBJ2-3, the V gene TRBV5-8; TRBD2 agrees at 10 bases. Germline V lookup: CDR1 SGHTS, CDR2 YDEGEE. V shed 0 bases and J 6 bases; nucleotides not matched to a gene: 4. The CDR3 loop spans 15 amino acids. The CDR3 here is CASSLGLLAGDTQYF. CDR3 nucleotides: TGTGCCAGCAGCTTGGGATTACTAGCGGGGGATACGCAGTATTTT.

The chain employs TRBV5-1 and TRBJ2-3; TRBD1 matches at 9 bases. This CDR3 is built from 14 residues. Germline values: CDR1 SGHRS, CDR2 YFSETQ. V trimming: 0 bases; J trimming: 5 bases; junction bases outside the gene matches: 1. The CDR3, as DNA: TGCGCCAGCAGCTTGGTGACAGGGGGAGATACGCAGTATTTT. Its protein product is CASSLVTGGDTQYF.

This sequence joins TRBV7-8 and TRBJ2-7; tentatively, D is TRBD2 (6 bases). The CDR3 has 14 amino acids. Deletions cut 1 base from V and 3 bases from J, with 10 bases between. From germline, CDR1 is SGHVS and CDR2 FQNEAQ. The CDR3 bases are TGTGCCAGCAGCTTAGGGCGGGATCGCTACGAGCAGTACTTC. It translates to CASSLGRDRYEQYF.

The rearrangement joins TRBV5-6 to TRBJ2-4; the match to TRBD1 covers 8 bases. V shed 4 bases, J shed 6 bases, and the junction held 15 bases outside the gene matches. This CDR3 region has 17 residues. CDR1 and CDR2 from the germline V gene are SGHDT and YYEEEE. CDR3 region: CASSPRMFRDRGNIQYF. The CDR3 bases are TGTGCCAGCAGCCCCAGGATGTTTCGTGACAGGGGAAACATTCAGTACTTC.

The J gene is TRBJ1-1, the V gene TRBV19, with D hard to call. V dropped 4 bases and J dropped 0 bases, with 6 bases sitting between them. The CDR3 spans 13 residues. Germline V lookup: CDR1 LNHDA, CDR2 SQIVND (reference sequence). CDR3 amino acids: CASSRVLNTEAFF. The CDR3, as DNA: TGTGCCAGTAGTAGAGTGCTGAACACTGAAGCTTTCTTT.

The V gene is TRBV28, the J gene TRBJ2-5, with 8 bases lining up with TRBD2. The germline CDR1 and CDR2 sequences are MDHEN and SYDVKM. The trim removed 5 bases at V and 5 bases at J, leaving 4 bases unmatched. The CDR3 covers 13 residues. As DNA, the CDR3 is TGTGCCAGCAGTGGCGGGGGGCTGGAGACCCAGTACTTC. As protein: CASSGGGLETQYF.

This clone showed up just a few times. The chain couples TRBV7-9 to TRBJ1-2; D is possibly TRBD1 (6 bases). CDR3 length equals 13 residues. CDR1 and CDR2 from the germline V gene are SEHNR and FQNEAQ (reference sequence). Trimming stripped 2 bases from V and 6 bases from J, with 10 bases between. In nucleotides, the CDR3 is TGTGCCAGCAGCTTATCTAACAGGGATGGCTACACCTTC. This translates into CASSLSNRDGYTF.

This clone appeared a few times. The V call is TRBV19, the J call TRBJ2-7; 8 bases are a match to TRBD1. With V trimmed by 5 bases and J by 1 base, 7 bases remained unmatched. This CDR3 spans 15 amino acids. Germline V gives CDR1 LNHDA, CDR2 SQIVND (reference sequence). CDR3 coding DNA: TGTGCCAGTAGTGCAGACAGGGGAATTTCCTACGAGCAGTACTTC. The encoded protein is CASSADRGISYEQYF.

The V gene is TRBV27, the J gene TRBJ2-3, with D tentatively TRBD2 (6 bases). The CDR3 length is 14 residues. Germline lookup yields CDR1 MNHEY and CDR2 SMNVEV (reference sequence). V was cut by 5 bases and J by 6 bases, with 15 bases left in between. The CDR3 here is CASSLLGGADTQYF. The CDR3 DNA reads TGTGCCAGCAGTCTTCTGGGGGGAGCCGATACGCAGTATTTT.

The genes are TRBV6-5 and TRBJ2-7; D is uncertain. Germline V lookup: CDR1 MNHEY, CDR2 SVGAGI. The CDR3 extends over 11 amino acids. Deletions cut 8 bases from V and 2 bases from J, with 7 bases between. The CDR3 protein is CASPLAYEQYF. In DNA, the CDR3 is TGTGCCAGCCCCCTTGCCTACGAGCAGTACTTC.

The chain links TRBV11-2 to TRBJ2-1; a weak D match, TRBD1 (5 bases). The germline gives CDR1 SGHAT, CDR2 FQNNGV. Trimming stripped 1 base from V and 5 bases from J, with 6 bases between. The CDR3 loop spans 13 amino acids. The CDR3 spells CASSLGQNNEQFF. CDR3 coding DNA: TGTGCCAGCAGCTTAGGACAGAACAATGAGCAGTTCTTC. The whole variable domain, remainder taken from reference TRBV11-2 and TRBJ2-1, is EAGVAQSPRYKIIEKRQSVAFWCNPISGHATLYWYQQILGQGPKLLIQFQNNGVVDDSQLPKDRFSAERLKGVDSTLKIQPAKLEDSAVYLCASSLGQNNEQFFGPGTRLTVL.

The V gene is TRBV5-1, the J gene TRBJ2-7; D is possibly TRBD1 (5 bases). The germline V gene encodes CDR1 SGHRS and CDR2 YFSETQ. The CDR3 covers 16 residues. V dropped 5 bases and J dropped 0 bases, with 18 bases sitting between them. CDR3 in DNA: TGCGCCAGCAGTCCAGCCCCAGGGCCTCCCTCCTACGAGCAGTACTTC. Amino acids: CASSPAPGPPSYEQYF. Filled out from reference TRBV5-1 and TRBJ2-7, the complete variable domain reads KAGVTQTPRYLIKTRGQQVTLSCSPISGHRSVSWYQQTPGQGLQFLFEYFSETQRNKGNFPGRFSGRQFSNSRSEMNVSTLELGDSALYLCASSPAPGPPSYEQYFGPGTRLTVT.

This clone was counted between two and nine times. This chain connects TRBV2 to TRBJ2-7; possible D gene TRBD2, 5 bases. The length of the CDR3 is 14 residues. Trimming cost V 3 bases and J 4 bases, with 13 bases left between them. Germline loops: CDR1 SNHLY, CDR2 FYNNEI. DNA for the CDR3: TGTGCCAGCAGTGAGTCAGCCAGGACTTACGAGCAGTACTTC. Residues: CASSESARTYEQYF.

The genes are TRBV3-1 (or the pseudogene TRBV3-2) and TRBJ1-1, with TRBD1 as a possible D gene (6 bases). Germline CDR1 LGHDT, CDR2 YNNKEL (reference sequence). The CDR3 extends over 15 amino acids. V lost 5 bases, J lost 1 base, and 14 bases lay in between. Here the CDR3 DNA reads TGTGCCAGCAGCGGCCCCGGGACAACGAACACTGAAGCTTTCTTT. This translates into CASSGPGTTNTEAFF.

The V gene is TRBV3-1 (or the pseudogene TRBV3-2), the J gene TRBJ2-7, with 11 bases lining up with TRBD2. V dropped 1 base and J dropped 6; count of bases not matched to a gene: 8. The CDR3 has 16 residues. Germline lookup yields CDR1 LGHDT and CDR2 YNNKEL (reference sequence). The CDR3 coding sequence is TGTGCCAGCAGCCAAGGGAGTGGACTAGCGGGCCTCGAGCAGTACTTC. Translated: CASSQGSGLAGLEQYF.

J is TRBJ1-1 and V is TRBV7-9, with TRBD1 matching 10 bases. Germline CDR1 is SEHNR and CDR2 is FQNEAQ (reference sequence). Losses at the gene ends were 5 bases for V and 5 bases for J; bases not matched to a gene: 8. The CDR3 length is 15 residues. CDR3 amino acids: CASSPQTGGMTEAFF. CDR3 DNA: TGTGCCAGCAGCCCTCAGACAGGGGGCATGACTGAAGCTTTCTTT.

This clone was observed a single time. At one of its ends the junction is not consistent with the germline gene, which may arise from a read error. The J gene is TRBJ2-7, the V gene TRBV3-1 (or the pseudogene TRBV3-2); 8 nucleotides match TRBD2. Germline values: CDR1 LGHDT, CDR2 YNNKEL (reference sequence). The CDR3 is 12 residues long. The CDR3 DNA sequence: TGTGCCAGCAGCCCATCAGGGCGGGAGGTGCAATTC. This sequence encodes CASSPSGREVQF.

This chain links TRBV3-1 (or the pseudogene TRBV3-2) with TRBJ1-4; 7 bases are shared with TRBD1. CDR1 is LGHDT and CDR2 is YNNKEL in the germline V gene (reference sequence). There are 15 residues in the CDR3. The junction had 10 bases not matched to a gene; V was cut back by 5 bases and J by 7 bases. CDR3 region: CASSSDLGTVEKLFF. CDR3 sequence (DNA): TGTGCCAGCAGCTCGGACCTCGGGACAGTTGAAAAACTGTTTTTT.

This clone was seen a handful of times. The rearrangement joins TRBV19 to TRBJ1-1; 9 positions agree with TRBD1. Germline CDR1 is LNHDA and CDR2 is SQIVND (reference sequence). The CDR3 is 14 amino acids. V shed 6 bases and J 2 bases; nucleotides not matched to a gene: 4. The CDR3 sequence is CASRQGAGNTEAFF. The CDR3 DNA reads as TGTGCCAGTAGACAGGGGGCGGGTAACACTGAAGCTTTCTTT.